Listed below are T cell receptor beta chains from one sample, sequenced in a study of blood T cell repertoires in COVID-19. Assay: immunoSEQ multiplex PCR; the TCRdb copy retains only in-frame clones and omits some. The sample shows roughly 81,000 clones, about nine tenths of them seen only once. The sample taken for sequencing was peripheral blood. These TCRs come from a man between 65 and 85 years old with active or convalescent COVID-19. Each CDR3 is given without its conserved first and last residue. Not every row has a clone size; where given, it reads once, few, many or a size class.

j_gene	abundance	v_gene	CDR3aa
TRBJ1-2	NA	TRBV2	ASSEVSREAYGYT
TRBJ2-4	once	TRBV19	ASSIFPLDTGDIQY
TRBJ1-1	NA	TRBV6-5	ASSYHTGLDTEAF
TRBJ2-7	few	TRBV5-3	ARRLPFYEQY
TRBJ2-3	NA	TRBV19	ASRPREGADTQY
TRBJ1-1	NA	TRBV3-1/TRBV3-2	ASGQQDTEAF
TRBJ1-1	NA	TRBV19	ASSTKGQGRTEAF
TRBJ2-5	NA	TRBV3-1/TRBV3-2	ASSQDIGVETQY
TRBJ1-1	NA	TRBV4-1	ASSPRTGVGNTEAF
TRBJ2-7	NA	TRBV28	ASRPSGEGDHEQY
TRBJ2-6	NA	TRBV7-9	ASSLAGLSSGANVLT
TRBJ1-6	NA	TRBV2	ASSESRGVLASPLH
TRBJ2-6	NA	TRBV4-3	ASSPGGAGANVLT
TRBJ1-2	NA	TRBV30	AWSPGFDYGYT
TRBJ1-1	once	TRBV10-1	ASSQQGWGTEAF
TRBJ1-5	NA	TRBV15	ATSRGGASNQPQH
TRBJ2-2	NA	TRBV5-1	ASSSNRGRYTGELF
TRBJ1-3	NA	TRBV6-2/TRBV6-3	ASSYSALGAGNTIY
TRBJ2-7	NA	TRBV5-1	ASSLGPLRDRFSYEQY
TRBJ2-2	NA	TRBV7-2	ASSLVAIDTGELF
TRBJ1-2	NA	TRBV27	ASSLTGVDGYT
TRBJ2-7	NA	TRBV21-1	ASSLMRGRSYEQY
TRBJ2-7	NA	TRBV12-1	ASSFSWRLPYEQY
TRBJ1-5	NA	TRBV19	ASSISDRGGQPQH
TRBJ1-2	NA	TRBV5-4	ASSSGLSRYGYT
TRBJ1-3	once	TRBV4-1	ASSQAATFTGNTIY
TRBJ1-1	NA	TRBV9	ASSVTGSNTEAF
TRBJ1-1	once	TRBV7-7	ASSSGENTEAF
TRBJ2-7	NA	TRBV11-2	ASSLTEMLRDRGHEQY
TRBJ1-2	NA	TRBV18	ASSQNEVTGSYGYT
TRBJ1-1	NA	TRBV12-2	ASRSRDRGRNTEAF
TRBJ1-1	NA	TRBV5-1	ASSLAPGGIANTEAF
TRBJ1-5	NA	TRBV9	ASSVGRGHQPQH
TRBJ1-1	NA	TRBV7-9	ASSRQGTMNTEAF
TRBJ1-2	NA	TRBV2	ASRQGLRGYT
TRBJ2-1	NA	TRBV7-3	ASSPGGSSSYNEQF
TRBJ2-2	NA	TRBV5-1	ASSLTEYTGELF
TRBJ1-3	NA	TRBV5-5	ASSFPLGQSSGNTIY
TRBJ1-6	NA	TRBV30	AWSGDKGSPLH
TRBJ2-5	once	TRBV7-9	ASRPALGLGGAETQY
TRBJ2-3	NA	TRBV10-1	ASSESGGTQY
TRBJ1-1	NA	TRBV7-8	ASSFIVRTGAEAF